These 25 T cell receptor beta chains were sequenced from one sample in a study of blood T cell repertoires in COVID-19. Sequencing used immunoSEQ multiplex PCR; TCRdb keeps in-frame clones, though not all of them. In the table there are 250,000 or so clones, roughly four fifths of which are singletons. The sequencing sample was made of peripheral blood. The source is a middle-aged man with acute or convalescent COVID-19.

The chain employs TRBV19 and TRBJ1-6; TRBD1 matches at 9 bases. CDR1 LNHDA and CDR2 SQIVND come from the germline V gene (reference sequence). After removal of 4 bases from V and 3 bases from J, the junction contained 7 bases not matched to a gene. The length of the CDR3 is 17 residues. CDR3 nucleotide sequence: TGTGCCAGTAGTACTATTACAGGGGGCAACTATAATTCACCCCTCCACTTT. Translated, it gives CASSTITGGNYNSPLHF.

This sequence joins TRBV11-3 and TRBJ2-4, with TRBD1 as a possible D gene (5 bases). The ends were cut back, 1 base at V and 1 base at J, with 11 bases in the middle. The CDR3 has 16 amino acids. Germline V gives CDR1 SGHNT, CDR2 YENEEA. The CDR3: CASSLVAGWAKNIQYF. The CDR3 DNA reads as TGTGCCAGCAGCTTAGTGGCAGGGTGGGCCAAAAACATTCAGTACTTC.

This CDR3 is CASSPLAGANVLTF. The CDR3 DNA reads TGTGCCAGCAGCCCCCTTGCTGGGGCCAACGTCCTGACTTTC. The chain has TRBV3-1 (or the pseudogene TRBV3-2) and TRBJ2-6; no definite D call. Germline values: CDR1 LGHDT, CDR2 YNNKEL (reference sequence). The CDR3 loop spans 14 amino acids. Trimming removed 4 bases at V and 2 bases at J, with 6 bases between.

V usage is TRBV7-9 and J usage is TRBJ2-1, with D possibly matching TRBD2 (6 bases). Germline V gene data show CDR1 as SEHNR and CDR2 as FQNEAQ (reference sequence). Trimming stripped 6 bases from V and 0 bases from J, with 15 bases between. The CDR3 runs to 16 residues. CDR3 nucleotides: TGTGCCAGCAGTCCTCCGGGGGATCTCTCCTACAATGAGCAGTTCTTC. Translating it yields CASSPPGDLSYNEQFF.

The chain links TRBV27 to TRBJ2-1; D might be TRBD2 (6 bases). Germline CDR1 MNHEY, CDR2 SMNVEV (reference sequence). Trimming removed 2 bases at V and 2 bases at J, with 10 bases between. The CDR3 has 15 residues. The CDR3 DNA reads as TGTGCCAGCAGTTTAGTGGCGGGAACCTACAATGAGCAGTTCTTC. Protein: CASSLVAGTYNEQFF.

The V gene is TRBV25-1, the J gene TRBJ1-2; 8 bases line up with TRBD1. Germline V CDR1 and CDR2: MGHDK, SYGVNS. There are 14 residues in the CDR3. V shed 6 bases and J 4 bases; nucleotides not matched to a gene: 7. The DNA for the CDR3 is TGTGCCAGCAGGGACAGGGCTGAAAGCTATGGCTACACCTTC. This sequence encodes CASRDRAESYGYTF.

The chain is built from TRBV10-3 and TRBJ2-2; TRBD2 aligns across 16 bases. Per the germline V gene, CDR1 is ENHRY and CDR2 is SYGVKD. The CDR3 loop spans 18 amino acids. J lost 4 bases, V lost 7 bases, and 9 bases had no gene match. The CDR3 here is CAITPGLAGGLGTGELFF. DNA for the CDR3: TGTGCCATCACCCCGGGACTAGCGGGGGGGCTGGGCACCGGGGAGCTGTTTTTT.

The chain combines TRBV11-3 with TRBJ2-2; no clear D. This CDR3 region has 15 residues. V lost 0 bases to trimming and J lost 3 bases, with 8 bases between them. CDR1 is SGHNT and CDR2 is YENEEA in the germline V gene. The CDR3 is CASSLEAVDTGELFF. In nucleotides, the CDR3 is TGTGCCAGCAGCTTAGAGGCCGTGGACACCGGGGAGCTGTTTTTT.

A single count supports this clone. The J gene is TRBJ1-5, the V gene TRBV11-3; 10 positions agree with TRBD1. The CDR3 totals 13 residues. Unmatched junction bases numbered 3, after V lost 10 bases and J lost 3 bases. The germline V gene encodes CDR1 SGHNT and CDR2 YENEEA. The CDR3 DNA follows: TGTGCCATCGGACAGGGGGTCAATCAGCCCCAGCATTTT. It yields the protein CAIGQGVNQPQHF.

V is TRBV18 and J is TRBJ2-7, with 8 bases matching TRBD1. CDR1 is KGHSH, CDR2 LQKENI, per germline. V dropped 2 bases and J dropped 2; count of bases not matched to a gene: 5. This CDR3 has 15 amino acids. The CDR3 reads CASSPKGQGPYEQYF. In DNA form, the CDR3 reads TGTGCCAGCTCACCAAAAGGACAGGGACCCTACGAGCAGTACTTC.

The chain has TRBV12-3 or TRBV12-4 and TRBJ2-3; 8 positions match TRBD1. J lost 3 bases, V lost 8 bases, and 1 base had no gene match. The CDR3 consists of 12 residues. CDR3 in amino acids: CASHRGTDTQYF. Here the CDR3 DNA reads TGTGCCAGCCACAGGGGGACAGATACGCAGTATTTT.

The CDR3 here is CASSIGLAGANEQFF. In DNA form, the CDR3 reads TGTGCCAGCAGCATTGGACTAGCGGGAGCTAATGAGCAGTTCTTC. V usage is TRBV3-1 (or the pseudogene TRBV3-2) and J usage is TRBJ2-1, with 13 nucleotides matching TRBD2. V lost 5 bases to trimming and J lost 7 bases; unmatched junction nucleotides: 5. The length of the CDR3 is 15 residues. Germline V gene lookup returns CDR1 LGHDT and CDR2 YNNKEL (reference sequence).

This chain joins TRBV7-8 and TRBJ2-7, with 9 bases lining up with TRBD2. This CDR3 has 16 amino acids. Germline V gene sequence: CDR1 SGHVS, CDR2 FQNEAQ. J lost 2 bases, V lost 6 bases, and 11 bases had no gene match. CDR3 residues: CASSLPAGGPAYEQYF. The CDR3 nucleotides are TGTGCCAGCAGTCTCCCTGCGGGGGGGCCAGCCTACGAGCAGTACTTC.

This chain connects TRBV14 to TRBJ2-7; D is perhaps TRBD2 (5 bases). This CDR3 region has 15 residues. Germline V gene lookup returns CDR1 SGHDN and CDR2 FVKESK. Trimming cost V 4 bases and J 0 bases, with 13 bases left between them. Written as DNA, the CDR3 is TGTGCCAGCAGCCGGAGGCCCGTTCTCTCCTACGAGCAGTACTTC. This gives the protein CASSRRPVLSYEQYF.

V usage is TRBV14 and J usage is TRBJ1-4, with 9 bases identical to TRBD1. The CDR3 is 12 residues long. Losses at the gene ends were 3 bases for V and 14 bases for J; bases not matched to a gene: 4. The germline V gene encodes CDR1 SGHDN and CDR2 FVKESK. The CDR3 DNA reads TGTGCCAGCAGCCAGGGACAGGGCGGCCTGTTTTTT. This codes for CASSQGQGGLFF.

This chain connects TRBV20-1 to TRBJ2-3; D is perhaps TRBD1 (5 bases). Per the germline V gene, CDR1 is DFQATT and CDR2 is SNEGSKA (reference sequence). V shed 5 bases and J shed 5 bases, with 8 bases lying between them. The CDR3 is 11 residues long. The CDR3 protein is CSAHDRDTQYF. In DNA, the CDR3 is TGCAGTGCTCACGACAGAGATACGCAGTATTTT.

On this clone: Since no conserved phenylalanine or tryptophan closes the CDR3, a read error is the likely cause. The chain links TRBV19 to TRBJ1-2; D unresolved. In germline, CDR1 is LNHDA, CDR2 SQIVND (reference sequence). The CDR3 extends over 12 amino acids. The ends were cut back, 6 bases at V and 10 bases at J, with 15 bases in the middle. The CDR3 region is CASSPSWQYYTL. The CDR3 region has the DNA TGTGCCAGTAGCCCAAGCTGGCAGTACTACACCCTC.

The chain couples TRBV6-1 to TRBJ1-3; TRBD1 aligns across 8 bases. The CDR3 runs to 15 residues. Germline lookup yields CDR1 MNHNS and CDR2 SASEGT. The V gene end was trimmed by 3 bases and the J gene end by 4 bases; junction bases not matched to a gene: 5. Written as DNA, the CDR3 is TGTGCCAGCAGTGAGTGGACAGGGCAGGGAAACACCATATATTTT. It yields the protein CASSEWTGQGNTIYF.

This clone has just one count. The chain has TRBV11-2 and TRBJ1-3; D perhaps matches TRBD1 (6 bases). Between the trimmed V and J ends, which lost 7 bases and 0 bases, there was a span of 19 bases. Germline lookup yields CDR1 SGHAT and CDR2 FQNNGV. The length of the CDR3 is 17 residues. The CDR3 loop reads CASTPRDTKASGNTIYF. The DNA for the CDR3 is TGTGCCAGCACCCCCCGGGACACCAAAGCCTCTGGAAACACCATATATTTT.

This clone rates as hyperexpanded. This sequence joins TRBV18 and TRBJ1-3, with 7 positions matching TRBD1. Germline assignment: CDR1 KGHSH and CDR2 LQKENI. The CDR3 covers 18 residues. J lost 7 bases, V lost 2 bases, and 17 bases had no gene match. CDR3 loop: CASSPDGGQPGFRNTIYF. Written as DNA, the CDR3 is TGTGCCAGCTCACCAGACGGGGGACAGCCCGGGTTTCGGAACACCATATATTTT.

V is TRBV3-1 (or the pseudogene TRBV3-2) and J is TRBJ1-2; no firm D call. CDR3 length: 13 residues. With 2 bases removed from V and 4 bases from J, the gap between germline ends came to 8 bases. From germline, CDR1 is LGHDT and CDR2 YNNKEL (reference sequence). The chain's CDR3 is CASSQQTVYGYTF. DNA of the CDR3: TGTGCCAGCAGCCAACAAACTGTCTATGGCTACACCTTC.

The CDR3 here is CASSTQELTNEKLFF. The DNA of the CDR3 is TGTGCCAGTAGTACACAGGAATTGACTAATGAAAAACTGTTTTTT. The J gene is TRBJ1-4, the V gene TRBV19; D might be TRBD1 (5 bases). Germline V CDR1 and CDR2: LNHDA, SQIVND (reference sequence). V was trimmed by 4 bases and J by 2 bases, leaving 11 bases between them. CDR3 length: 15 amino acids.

The DNA for the CDR3 is TGTGCCAGCACAACTTTACAGGAGGGACTCCCGAACACTGAAGCTTTCTTT. Translated: CASTTLQEGLPNTEAFF. The rearrangement uses TRBV6-4 and TRBJ1-1, with a weak D call TRBD1 (5 bases). Germline CDR1 reads MRHNA; CDR2 reads SNTAGT. The CDR3 length is 17 residues. V was pared by 7 bases and J by 1 base, with 22 bases between.

The V and J genes are TRBV5-1 and TRBJ1-3, with 8 bases fitting TRBD1. From germline, CDR1 is SGHRS and CDR2 YFSETQ. The CDR3 sequence is 15 residues long. J lost 6 bases, V lost 1 base, and 6 bases had no gene match. The CDR3 DNA reads as TGCGCCAGCAGCTTGCCAGGGGGCCGGGAAAACACCATATATTTT. Amino acids: CASSLPGGRENTIYF.

On this clone itself: An end of the junction differs from the germline gene, which may be a read error. V is TRBV6-1 and J is TRBJ2-5; 8 nucleotides line up with TRBD2. Looked up from germline, CDR1 is MNHNS and CDR2 is SASEGT. The CDR3 is made up of 16 amino acids. The CDR3 is CASSEVIAGFQGTQYF. As DNA, the CDR3 is TGTGCCAGCAGTGAAGTGATAGCGGGGTTCCAAGGGACCCAGTACTTC.